In this sample, the clone carrying this TCR beta chain turned up many times. Given the absence of the conserved phenylalanine or tryptophan at the CDR3 end, a read error is likely. The length of the CDR3 is 15 residues. The junction had 5 bases not matched to a gene; V was cut back by 0 bases and J by 4 bases. Germline loops: CDR1 MNHNS, CDR2 SASEGT. These data are taken from a study of patients with pleural tuberculosis. TCRdb independently ran MiXCR on the reads; one entry per CDR3 protein. The sample holds roughly 27,000 distinct CDR3 sequences, about a sixth seen once. The rearrangement joins TRBV6-1 to TRBJ2-7, with TRBD1 matching over 8 bases. The sample comprised peripheral blood. The clonotype originates from a human donor with pleural tuberculosis. The CDR3 loop is CASSEADQGAYEQYL. The CDR3 DNA reads TGTGCCAGCAGTGAAGCAGACCAGGGGGCTTACGAGCAGTACCTC.